This TCR beta chain derives from a study of T cell responses to AZD1222 COVID-19 vaccine. The CDR3 is 15 residues long. Germline-derived CDR1 and CDR2 are MDHEN and SYDVKM. The trim removed 6 bases at V and 7 bases at J, leaving 7 bases unmatched. Measured with immunoSEQ multiplex PCR; TCRdb has only the in-frame clones, and not every one. The sample carries fewer than 50,000 clones, about 82% recorded once. The genes are TRBV28 and TRBJ1-6; 9 bases fit TRBD1. The TCR originated in an adult who received the MenACWY meningococcal vaccine as a control. The specimen was peripheral blood, collected 28 days after the second dose of the MenACWY control vaccine. The CDR3 loop reads CASRTTGGENSPLHF. In nucleotides, the CDR3 is TGTGCCAGCAGAACCACAGGGGGCGAGAATTCACCCCTCCACTTT.